These T cell receptor beta chains were read from a single sample in a study of T cells after yellow fever vaccination. TCRdb fed the 5' RACE reads into MiXCR, producing one record per CDR3 protein. The profile covers 340,000 or so distinct CDR3 sequences, with 9.5% to 15% appearing a single time and 2.5% to 4% taken by the ten largest. The material sequenced was CD4+ T cells sorted from PBMCs, taken 15 days after the yellow fever booster vaccination. The source is a man aged 18 to 35 who received the YFV17D yellow fever vaccine. Each CDR3 is given with its conserved first and last residue. The order of the fields is J gene, D gene, clone size, V gene, CDR3 length, CDR3 protein, CDR3 DNA. D genes are given only for firm matches. Clone size appears in some rows only: once, few, many, or a class for an expanded clone.

j_gene: TRBJ2-5; d_gene: NA; abundance: few; v_gene: TRBV6-5; len: 15; CDR3aa: CASSYSGRVGETQYF; CDR3nt: TGTGCCAGCAGTTACTCGGGCAGGGTAGGGGAGACCCAGTACTTC
j_gene: TRBJ1-1; d_gene: TRBD1; abundance: NA; v_gene: TRBV20-1; len: 14; CDR3aa: CSAILGQANTEAFF; CDR3nt: TGCAGTGCTATATTGGGACAGGCGAACACTGAAGCTTTCTTT
j_gene: TRBJ2-1; d_gene: NA; abundance: few; v_gene: TRBV5-1; len: 13; CDR3aa: CASSPETRNEQFF; CDR3nt: TGCGCCAGCAGCCCGGAAACCCGCAATGAGCAGTTCTTC
j_gene: TRBJ1-1; d_gene: NA; abundance: few; v_gene: TRBV2; len: 14; CDR3aa: CASSDQTANTEAFF; CDR3nt: TGTGCCAGCAGCGATCAGACAGCGAACACTGAAGCTTTCTTT
j_gene: TRBJ1-5; d_gene: NA; abundance: few; v_gene: TRBV4-1; len: 19; CDR3aa: CASSQVGSGRWSGNQPQHF; CDR3nt: TGCGCCAGCAGCCAAGTAGGATCCGGGAGATGGAGTGGCAATCAGCCCCAGCATTTT
j_gene: TRBJ1-6; d_gene: NA; abundance: NA; v_gene: TRBV27; len: 17; CDR3aa: CASSFRQGSKNNSPLHF; CDR3nt: TGTGCCAGCAGTTTCCGGCAGGGGTCAAAAAATAATTCACCCCTCCACTTT
j_gene: TRBJ2-5; d_gene: NA; abundance: many; v_gene: TRBV18; len: 14; CDR3aa: CASSLPGPKETQYF; CDR3nt: TGTGCCAGCTCATTACCGGGACCTAAGGAAACCCAGTACTTC
j_gene: TRBJ2-6; d_gene: NA; abundance: many; v_gene: TRBV7-3; len: 16; CDR3aa: CASSPSGTSGANVLTF; CDR3nt: TGTGCCAGCAGCCCCTCCGGGACCTCTGGGGCCAACGTCCTGACTTTC
j_gene: TRBJ2-2; d_gene: NA; abundance: many; v_gene: TRBV3-1; len: 13; CDR3aa: CASSQSVTGELFF; CDR3nt: TGTGCCAGCAGCCAATCTGTTACCGGGGAGCTGTTTTTT
j_gene: TRBJ1-2; d_gene: NA; abundance: NA; v_gene: TRBV6-5; len: 15; CDR3aa: CASRETGITGRGYTF; CDR3nt: TGTGCCAGCAGGGAGACAGGTATTACGGGGCGAGGCTACACCTTC
j_gene: TRBJ2-1; d_gene: NA; abundance: many; v_gene: TRBV7-2; len: 14; CDR3aa: CASSSTTEYNEQFF; CDR3nt: TGTGCCAGCAGCTCCACGACGGAGTACAATGAGCAGTTCTTC
j_gene: TRBJ2-5; d_gene: TRBD2; abundance: few; v_gene: TRBV9; len: 16; CDR3aa: CASSLLAGGPEETQYF; CDR3nt: TGTGCCAGCAGCCTACTGGCGGGGGGGCCGGAAGAGACCCAGTACTTC
j_gene: TRBJ2-5; d_gene: NA; abundance: few; v_gene: TRBV5-6; len: 12; CDR3aa: CASSLFAETQYF; CDR3nt: TGTGCCAGCAGCTTGTTTGCCGAGACCCAGTACTTC
j_gene: TRBJ1-2; d_gene: TRBD1; abundance: NA; v_gene: TRBV12-3/TRBV12-4; len: 14; CDR3aa: CASSQLTGGRGYTF; CDR3nt: TGTGCCAGCAGTCAACTGACAGGGGGCCGTGGCTACACCTTC
j_gene: TRBJ2-5; d_gene: NA; abundance: NA; v_gene: TRBV6-1; len: 14; CDR3aa: CASIRQYYQETQYF; CDR3nt: TGTGCCAGCATTCGACAGTACTACCAAGAGACCCAGTACTTC
j_gene: TRBJ2-2; d_gene: NA; abundance: NA; v_gene: TRBV9; len: 13; CDR3aa: CASSVDQAGELFF; CDR3nt: TGTGCCAGCAGCGTAGATCAGGCCGGGGAGCTGTTTTTT
j_gene: TRBJ2-5; d_gene: TRBD2; abundance: few; v_gene: TRBV25-1; len: 15; CDR3aa: CASSGGASQQTPRYF; CDR3nt: TGTGCCAGCAGCGGGGGGGCCTCGCAACAAACTCCTCGGTACTTC
j_gene: TRBJ2-3; d_gene: NA; abundance: few; v_gene: TRBV25-1; len: 14; CDR3aa: CASRWDLDADTQYF; CDR3nt: TGTGCCAGCCGATGGGACCTCGACGCAGATACGCAGTATTTT
j_gene: TRBJ1-3; d_gene: NA; abundance: NA; v_gene: TRBV4-3; len: 16; CDR3aa: CASSHVRGFSGNTIYF; CDR3nt: TGCGCCAGCAGCCACGTTCGGGGCTTCTCTGGAAACACCATATATTTT
j_gene: TRBJ2-6; d_gene: NA; abundance: NA; v_gene: TRBV27; len: 15; CDR3aa: CASSPRGLGANVLTF; CDR3nt: TGTGCCAGCAGTCCCAGGGGTCTGGGGGCCAACGTCCTGACTTTC
j_gene: TRBJ2-6; d_gene: NA; abundance: few; v_gene: TRBV9; len: 15; CDR3aa: CASSVISSGANVLTF; CDR3nt: TGTGCCAGCAGCGTAATATCATCTGGGGCCAACGTCCTGACTTTC
j_gene: TRBJ2-3; d_gene: NA; abundance: NA; v_gene: TRBV7-2; len: 16; CDR3aa: CASSLGGTGSTDTQYF; CDR3nt: TGTGCCAGCAGCTTAGGGGGGACGGGGAGCACAGATACGCAGTATTTT
j_gene: TRBJ1-2; d_gene: TRBD1; abundance: few; v_gene: TRBV4-1; len: 15; CDR3aa: CASSQRGQGPRGYTF; CDR3nt: TGCGCCAGCAGCCAACGAGGACAGGGGCCGAGGGGCTACACCTTC
j_gene: TRBJ1-1; d_gene: TRBD1; abundance: many; v_gene: TRBV11-2; len: 14; CDR3aa: CASSPQGAGTEAFF; CDR3nt: TGTGCCAGCAGCCCACAGGGGGCTGGTACTGAAGCTTTCTTT
j_gene: TRBJ2-5; d_gene: NA; abundance: many; v_gene: TRBV11-2; len: 14; CDR3aa: CASSTARGWETQYF; CDR3nt: TGTGCCAGCAGCACCGCTAGAGGGTGGGAGACCCAGTACTTC
j_gene: TRBJ1-2; d_gene: NA; abundance: NA; v_gene: TRBV5-1; len: 15; CDR3aa: CASSLDGQWGYGYTF; CDR3nt: TGCGCCAGCAGCTTGGACGGGCAGTGGGGCTATGGCTACACCTTC
j_gene: TRBJ1-1; d_gene: NA; abundance: NA; v_gene: TRBV5-1; len: 14; CDR3aa: CASSLTDANTEAFF; CDR3nt: TGCGCCAGCAGCTTAACCGACGCGAACACTGAAGCTTTCTTT
j_gene: TRBJ1-1; d_gene: NA; abundance: NA; v_gene: TRBV5-1; len: 14; CDR3aa: CASSSQLMNTEAFF; CDR3nt: TGCGCCAGCAGCTCACAACTTATGAACACTGAAGCTTTCTTT
j_gene: TRBJ2-7; d_gene: NA; abundance: few; v_gene: TRBV6-2/TRBV6-3; len: 13; CDR3aa: CASSYGRVYEQYF; CDR3nt: TGTGCCAGCAGTTACGGCAGGGTCTACGAGCAGTACTTC
j_gene: TRBJ2-6; d_gene: NA; abundance: few; v_gene: TRBV3-1; len: 17; CDR3aa: CASSLRGGRSGANVLTF; CDR3nt: TGTGCCAGCAGTCTGAGGGGGGGGCGCTCTGGGGCCAACGTCCTGACTTTC
j_gene: TRBJ2-2; d_gene: NA; abundance: few; v_gene: TRBV5-4; len: 16; CDR3aa: CASSTQSGQNTGELFF; CDR3nt: TGTGCCAGCAGCACCCAGTCCGGGCAGAACACCGGGGAGCTGTTTTTT
j_gene: TRBJ2-6; d_gene: NA; abundance: NA; v_gene: TRBV5-3; len: 13; CDR3aa: CARRRSGANVLTF; CDR3nt: TGTGCCAGAAGGAGATCGGGGGCCAACGTCCTGACTTTC